Following are 18 T cell receptor beta chains from one sample sequenced in a study of blood T cell repertoires in COVID-19. Clones were sequenced by immunoSEQ multiplex PCR, and TCRdb holds only the in-frame ones, with some missing. The data hold tens of thousands of clones, with 90% observed a single time. The sample comprised peripheral blood. The receptors originated from a man aged 70 or older with acute or convalescent COVID-19.

The V gene is TRBV6-4, the J gene TRBJ1-6, with a possible D match to TRBD1 (6 bases). This CDR3 is 13 amino acids long. Trimming took off 7 bases at V and 9 bases at J, with 13 bases between the two ends. In germline, CDR1 is MRHNA, CDR2 SNTAGT. CDR3 residues: CASTPGVGSPLHF. The CDR3 nucleotides are TGTGCCAGCACCCCAGGGGTCGGTTCACCCCTCCACTTT.

The V and J genes are TRBV9 and TRBJ2-3; 11 bases agree with TRBD2. This CDR3 is built from 16 residues. In germline, CDR1 is SGDLS, CDR2 YYNGEE. V was clipped by 3 bases and J by 6 bases; unmatched bases: 9. The CDR3 nucleotides are TGTGCCAGCAGCGCGGGACTAGCGGAGGGGATGGATACGCAGTATTTT. It encodes CASSAGLAEGMDTQYF.

This clone was seen only once. The rearrangement links TRBV10-3 to TRBJ1-2; 8 bases fit TRBD1. The CDR3 has 14 amino acids. J lost 7 bases, V lost 2 bases, and 6 bases had no gene match. Germline loops: CDR1 ENHRY, CDR2 SYGVKD. The CDR3 sequence is CAISEGQGMGGYTF. CDR3 nucleotides: TGTGCCATCAGTGAGGGACAGGGAATGGGTGGCTACACCTTC.

The rearrangement joins TRBV9 to TRBJ2-3, with TRBD1 as a possible D gene (5 bases). With 2 bases removed from V and 2 bases from J, the gap between germline ends came to 9 bases. Germline values: CDR1 SGDLS, CDR2 YYNGEE. The CDR3 is 14 residues long. CDR3 protein: CASSVRDHTDTQYF. The CDR3 DNA reads TGTGCCAGCAGCGTCAGGGATCACACAGATACGCAGTATTTT.

This chain uses TRBV12-3 or TRBV12-4 with TRBJ1-5; TRBD1 aligns across 8 bases. The V segment lost 5 bases and the J segment 5 bases; nucleotides outside the gene matches: 2. The length of the CDR3 is 13 residues. CDR3 residues: CASSQGAYQPQHF. The DNA of the CDR3 is TGTGCCAGCAGTCAGGGGGCCTATCAGCCCCAGCATTTT.

This clone was recorded once. The V and J genes are TRBV3-1 (or the pseudogene TRBV3-2) and TRBJ1-3; D is undetermined. V lost 0 bases and J 4 bases, leaving 19 bases between the germline ends. Germline CDR1 is LGHDT and CDR2 is YNNKEL (reference sequence). CDR3 length: 18 amino acids. The CDR3 nucleotides read TGTGCCAGCAGCCAAGATCTTAGCGCCCCAAGGTGGGGAAACACCATATATTTT. Its translation: CASSQDLSAPRWGNTIYF.

This chain links TRBV14 with TRBJ1-2; no reliable D call. Germline CDR1 reads SGHDN; CDR2 reads FVKESK. The CDR3 sequence is 13 residues long. Trimming removed 3 bases from V and 4 bases from J, with 9 bases in between. This chain's CDR3 is CASSQAGPYGYTF. Written as DNA, the CDR3 is TGTGCCAGCAGCCAGGCAGGCCCCTATGGCTACACCTTC.

The chain uses TRBV29-1 and TRBJ1-3; TRBD1 is a possible D gene (5 bases). V was shortened by 0 bases and J by 0 bases, with 9 bases between the two germline ends. CDR1 and CDR2 (germline): SQVTM, ANQGSEA. This CDR3 contains 15 residues. The CDR3 bases are TGCAGCGTTGAAGATCCGGGGGGCTCTGGAAACACCATATATTTT. Translating it yields CSVEDPGGSGNTIYF.

This rearrangement joins TRBV5-1 to TRBJ1-6; TRBD1 agrees at 8 bases. The CDR3 consists of 17 residues. V shed 0 bases and J 6 bases; nucleotides not matched to a gene: 8. The germline gives CDR1 SGHRS, CDR2 YFSETQ. CDR3 coding DNA: TGCGCCAGCAGCTTGGTGAATGGCAGGGGGCTTAATTCACCCCTCCACTTT. Translation gives CASSLVNGRGLNSPLHF.

This clone occurred a few times. The chain carries TRBV7-2 and TRBJ1-1; 10 bases align to TRBD1. The CDR3 runs 15 residues. Germline V gene data show CDR1 as SGHTA and CDR2 as FQGNSA. V dropped 1 base and J dropped 11; count of bases not matched to a gene: 10. CDR3 loop: CASSLEPPGQGRAFF. CDR3 DNA: TGTGCCAGCAGCTTAGAACCTCCGGGACAGGGGCGGGCTTTCTTT. Supplemented by reference TRBV7-2 and TRBJ1-1, the full variable domain reads GAGVSQSPSNKVTEKGKDVELRCDPISGHTALYWYRQSLGQGLEFLIYFQGNSAPDKSGLPSDRFSAERTGGSVSTLTIQRTQQEDSAVYLCASSLEPPGQGRAFFGQGTRLTVV.

This CDR3 is CASSEVPGQGRTNEKLFF. For the CDR3, the DNA is TGTGCCAGCAGTGAAGTTCCCGGACAGGGGCGCACTAATGAAAAACTGTTTTTT. V and J are TRBV2 and TRBJ1-4, with TRBD1 matching over 9 bases. The ends lost 1 base at V and 2 bases at J; junction bases unmatched: 8. Germline V gene sequence: CDR1 SNHLY, CDR2 FYNNEI. The CDR3 has 18 residues.

This clone appeared a few times. The rearrangement joins TRBV18 to TRBJ2-1; 7 bases map to TRBD1. The V segment lost 3 bases and the J segment 5 bases; nucleotides outside the gene matches: 10. CDR1 is KGHSH and CDR2 is LQKENI in the germline V gene. This CDR3 has 16 amino acids. This CDR3 is CASSPRIGGDDNEQFF. DNA of the CDR3: TGTGCCAGCTCACCCCGGATAGGGGGCGACGACAATGAGCAGTTCTTC. The complete variable domain, with remaining parts taken from reference TRBV18 and TRBJ2-1, reads NAGVMQNPRHLVRRRGQEARLRCSPMKGHSHVYWYRQLPEEGLKFMVYLQKENIIDESGMPKERFSAEFPKEGPSILRIQQVVRGDSAAYFCASSPRIGGDDNEQFFGPGTRLTVL.

The gene calls are TRBV11-2 and TRBJ2-7, with D possibly TRBD1 on 6 matching bases. Trimming left V 5 bases short and J 2 bases short, with 10 bases between. Germline V gives CDR1 SGHAT, CDR2 FQNNGV. There are 13 residues in the CDR3. This CDR3 is CASSLRGAYEQYF. The CDR3 nucleotides are TGTGCCAGCAGCCTCAGGGGAGCCTACGAGCAGTACTTC. The full variable domain, in which reference TRBV11-2 and TRBJ2-7 provide the parts outside the CDR3, is EAGVAQSPRYKIIEKRQSVAFWCNPISGHATLYWYQQILGQGPKLLIQFQNNGVVDDSQLPKDRFSAERLKGVDSTLKIQPAKLEDSAVYLCASSLRGAYEQYFGPGTRLTVT.

The chain recombines TRBV12-3 or TRBV12-4 with TRBJ1-1; D gene unclear. The V end lost 1 base, the J end lost 6 bases, and 9 bases lay between the germline ends. CDR3 length equals 13 residues. This CDR3 is CASSLGESPEAFF. CDR3 in DNA: TGTGCCAGCAGTTTAGGCGAATCCCCTGAAGCTTTCTTT.

V usage is TRBV9 and J usage is TRBJ2-1, with D possibly TRBD2 on 5 matching bases. V dropped 0 bases and J dropped 6 bases, with 7 bases sitting between them. CDR3 length: 13 amino acids. CDR1 is SGDLS, CDR2 YYNGEE, per germline. In DNA form, the CDR3 reads TGTGCCAGCAGCGTAGGGCTAGCCAATGAGCAGTTCTTC. Translated, it gives CASSVGLANEQFF.

The genes are TRBV13 and TRBJ2-7; 11 positions match TRBD1. CDR3 length: 14 amino acids. Germline V gene sequence: CDR1 PRHDT, CDR2 FYEKMQ (reference sequence). Trimming cost V 2 bases and J 6 bases; bases outside gene matches: 3. This CDR3 reads CASSLMGQGVEQYF. CDR3 bases: TGTGCCAGCAGCTTAATGGGACAGGGGGTCGAGCAGTACTTC.

This clone was seen more than once but under ten times. The chain has TRBV9 and TRBJ1-2, with a weak D call TRBD1 (5 bases). Germline values: CDR1 SGDLS, CDR2 YYNGEE. Trimming stripped 0 bases from V and 6 bases from J, with 15 bases between. The CDR3 runs 15 residues. The CDR3 DNA reads as TGTGCCAGCAGCGTAGAAGGGGCCCGGAAGGATGGCTACACCTTC. It is translated as CASSVEGARKDGYTF.

V is TRBV6-5 and J is TRBJ1-2; D is unclear. V dropped 2 bases and J dropped 7 bases, with 14 bases sitting between them. The CDR3 runs 14 residues. The germline V gene encodes CDR1 MNHEY and CDR2 SVGAGI. In DNA, the CDR3 is TGTGCCAGCAGTTACATACCGACGACTAGTGGCTACACCTTC. Its translation: CASSYIPTTSGYTF.